This T cell receptor beta chain was sequenced during a study of T cell repertoires in cytomegalovirus infection (dated by TCRdb to the late 2010s). Study-level background: Donor HLA type was relevant to the analysis, because carriage of CMV infection together with the matching HLA type was indicated by public TCR beta signatures.

V and J are truncated by 0 bases and 5 bases respectively, leaving an intervening sequence of 11 bases. Taken from the germline V gene, the CDR1 and CDR2 loops are SGHDT and YYEEEE. Inclusive of the bounding cysteine and phenylalanine, the CDR3 is 14 residues long. The read is trimmed to its CDR3 DNA, 42 bases read in frame from base 1. Broad study findings and their caveats: Cumulative frequency of public TCR beta family members discriminated carriers of CMV infection plus the relevant HLA type in this cohort and an independent approximately 350-donor cohort. The ex vivo response was dominated by HLA-C-restricted CMV-specific TCR beta clonotypes, and the single most frequent clonotype in two of eight donors was supplied by these HLA-C-restricted clonotypes.

A note on this clonotype: The antigen this receptor binds is unknown. Per-base quality was not reported, and no clone a single base away is much larger than it.

The run used an Illumina HiSeq 1500. TCRdb trimmed the raw reads at Q25, called clones with MiXCR and kept productive beta chains. Entries that share a CDR3 protein sequence are merged under the most common genes and DNA. This sample lists 200,000 or so distinct CDR3 sequences; about 28% were detected once. The ten largest account for 31% of the sample. Material: PBMCs. The chain was built from TRBV5-6 and TRBJ1-1; no D gene call is confident. This TCR was recovered from a human donor in good health (CMV status not recorded). Some clones in this sample may be carry-over from other donors' samples. The CDR3 is CASSLVRARTEAFF. The DNA is TGTGCCAGCAGCTTGGTACGCGCGCGGACTGAAGCTTTCTTT.